The entry below describes one T cell receptor beta chain. The sample holds a few counts of this clone. What this receptor recognizes is not known. Base qualities are missing; no much larger clone stands one base away. The sample belongs to a study of blood T cell repertoires in COVID-19 (TCRdb year 2020). In terms of the full investigation: Collaborator samples came from the United States, Italy and Spain and covered acute and convalescent phases of COVID-19. Deeply sampled blood TCRbeta repertoires from subjects exposed to, actively infected with, or recovered from COVID-19 were included in the dataset. Samples came from the ongoing ImmuneRACE study (first 160 participants) plus 1,254 subjects from 6 global collaborators. A de-identified subject ID, COVID-19 status, age in years and sex were almost always included in the sample metadata. Where HLA class I and class II types were available, the types were taken from metadata supplied by the sample provider, not from assay-based typing. The material from the prospective study consisted of cDNA or gDNA derived from T cells, B-cell-depleted T cells, or PBMCs. The repertoires were released in a freely available public database intended as a resource for research on the immune response to SARS-CoV-2.

TCRbeta CDR3 regions were amplified from genomic DNA using the immunoSEQ Assay, a bias-controlled multiplex PCR. For the original study's pipeline: Nucleated cell counts per sample were estimated from amplification of reference gene primers within the assay. To quantify the absolute abundance of each unique TCRbeta CDR3 rearrangement, sequence reads were collapsed and filtered. Productive Simpson clonality was computed per sample as the square root of Simpson's diversity index over productive rearrangements. What TCRdb holds here is the immuneACCESS table cut down to in-frame rearrangements. Part of the clones is not present; checked against another copy, under half of the missing clones reflect an unresolved V gene, and the others are unexplained. D and trimming come from the DNA, and the V and J calls and clone size come from that table. The sample table holds 150,000 to 190,000 clones, of which approximately 90% were seen once. The top ten clonotypes cover about 2.5% of the sample.

Results and caveats for the whole study, not just this receptor: How much clinical and demographic metadata was included differed by source and by participant, and the metadata was provided uncurated.

Whole blood was collected in K2EDTA tubes by collaborating institutions according to the institutions' own protocols. Collaborator samples were shipped for TCRbeta analysis as frozen whole blood, isolated PBMCs, or DNA extracted from either sample type. Material for sequencing was peripheral blood. The TCR comes from an older woman with acute or convalescent COVID-19.

The DNA sequence reads TGTGCCAGCAGCTTAGCTCCCCGACAGTTGAACACTGAAGCTTTCTTT. Its translation reads: CASSLAPRQLNTEAFF. The chain is made from TRBV7-8 and TRBJ1-1; a tentative D call is TRBD1 (5 bases match). The junction carries 11 bases between V and J, which are trimmed by 0 bases and 0 bases respectively. CDR1 is given as SGHVS and CDR2 as FQNEAQ, both from the germline V gene. The CDR3 goes from the cysteine to the phenylalanine over 16 residues. This entry keeps only the CDR3 DNA: 48 bases, framed from base 1.